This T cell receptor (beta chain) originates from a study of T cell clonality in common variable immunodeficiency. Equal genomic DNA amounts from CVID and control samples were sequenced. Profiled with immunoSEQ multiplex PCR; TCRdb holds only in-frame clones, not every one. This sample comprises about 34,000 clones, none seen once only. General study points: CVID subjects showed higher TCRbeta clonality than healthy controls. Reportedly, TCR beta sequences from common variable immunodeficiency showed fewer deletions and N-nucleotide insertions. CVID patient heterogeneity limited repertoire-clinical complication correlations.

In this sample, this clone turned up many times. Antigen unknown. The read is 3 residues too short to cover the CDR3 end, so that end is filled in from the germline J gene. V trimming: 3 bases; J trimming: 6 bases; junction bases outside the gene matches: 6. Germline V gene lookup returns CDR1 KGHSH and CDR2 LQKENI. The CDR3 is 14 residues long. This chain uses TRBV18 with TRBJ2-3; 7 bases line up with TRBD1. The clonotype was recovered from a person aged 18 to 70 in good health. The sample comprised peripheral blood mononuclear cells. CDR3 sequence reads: CASSPHRGGDTQYF. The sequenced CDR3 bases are TGTGCCAGCTCACCGCACAGGGGTGGCGATACG.